This T cell receptor (beta chain) was observed in a study of OX40 agonist ivuxolimab in advanced cancers. Looking at the study overall: Ivuxolimab was an agonistic, fully human IgG2 monoclonal antibody directed against OX40 (CD134), a costimulatory receptor. Intravenous ivuxolimab was administered to patients every 2 weeks at six dose levels: 0.01, 0.1, 0.3, 1.5, 3 and 10 mg/kg. Of the approximately 50 dose-escalation patients, hepatocellular carcinoma was present in 19, melanoma in approximately 15, renal cell carcinoma in 9 and head and neck cancer in 9. In the dose-escalation cohort, roughly 80% of patients were male, and the mean age was roughly 60 years, with a range of about 23 to 80. Patients were allowed to have had prior anti-PD-1, anti-PD-L1 or anti-CTLA-4 therapy, and more than 35% of the dose-escalation patients had been treated with checkpoint inhibitors. Partial responses were achieved by three dose-escalation patients, of whom one had hepatocellular carcinoma and two had cutaneous melanoma. Peripheral TCRbeta sequencing aimed to test whether ivuxolimab altered TCR sequence diversity and caused clonal T-cell expansion. The paper covers the monotherapy dose-escalation part of the phase I ivuxolimab trial, which included N ≈ 57 patients. What the work shows at the level of the full study, not this receptor alone: The antigen specificity of the clonally expanded peripheral T cells was not determined. After ivuxolimab, expanded clones were on average more numerous among CD8+ T cells than among CD4+ T cells. Low levels of normalized T-cell clonal expansion were also seen in some nonresponding patients. At doses of 0.1 to 3.0 mg/kg, clonal expansion of both CD4+ and CD8+ T cells in blood was seen between baseline and week 6. Partial responders in the 0.1-3.0 mg/kg groups had among the lowest normalized peripheral clonal expansion, especially among CD8+ T cells.

The trial excluded patients who had a history of autoimmune disease or were on systemic immunosuppression. In every dose cohort, peripheral blood was drawn for TCR sequencing at baseline, cycle 4 day 1, and cycle 7 day 1. Samples came from an open-label, multicenter, first-in-human phase I dose-escalation trial of ivuxolimab. Adults with locally advanced or metastatic melanoma, renal cell, hepatocellular, or head and neck squamous cell carcinoma were enrolled in the trial. Before TCR sequencing, CD4+ T cells and CD8+ T cells were sorted from peripheral blood as separate populations. The count of this clone is one. Its antigen target is currently unknown. No qualities accompany the bases; no much larger clone lies one base away. The germline V gene (reference sequence) yields LNHDA for CDR1 and SQIVND for CDR2. The germline V and J ends show losses of 0 bases and 4 bases respectively, and no gene match explains 4 bases of the junction. The CDR3 spans 16 residues, from the cysteine through the phenylalanine. Kept here is only the CDR3 DNA, which spans 48 bases and is read in frame from base 1.

Genomic DNA was extracted from sorted cells for sequencing of the TCRbeta CDR3 region. TCRbeta CDR3 regions were sequenced using the immunoSEQ Assay. Imported from immuneACCESS, the table was reduced by TCRdb to in-frame sequences with V and J called. These copies leave out some clones; in studies compared against another copy, an unresolved V gene accounts for under half, and the cause of the remainder is not known. Recorded for this sample are about 68,000 clones; about 91% of them occurred a single time. Clones ranked in the top ten supply around 0.28% of the sample. This material consisted of CD4+ or CD8+ T cells sorted from blood, taken in a trial of the OX40 agonist ivuxolimab. The sequence came from an adult with an advanced solid tumor such as melanoma, head and neck, liver or kidney cancer. The chain uses TRBV19 and TRBJ2-1; the junction holds 9 bases that match TRBD1. DNA sequence: TGTGCCAGTAGTATAGATCACAGGGGGCCATACAATGAGCAGTTCTTC. The resulting protein is CASSIDHRGPYNEQFF. The CDR3 plus the reference TRBV19 and TRBJ2-1 genes for the other parts give the full variable domain: DGGITQSPKYLFRKEGQNVTLSCEQNLNHDAMYWYRQDPGQGLRLIYYSQIVNDFQKGDIAEGYSVSREKKESFPLTVTSAQKNPTAFYLCASSIDHRGPYNEQFFGPGTRLTVL.